These 9 T cell receptor beta chains originate from one sample sequenced in a study of cytomegalovirus exposure and HLA in healthy donors. The PCR made use of 60 Vbeta and 13 Jbeta primers. Sequencing used immunoSEQ multiplex PCR; TCRdb keeps in-frame clones, though not all of them. This listing includes 50,000 to 75,000 clones. Specimen: PBMCs. The receptors were gathered from a woman aged 18-29 years in good health and CMV-seronegative.

This rearrangement joins TRBV6-1 to TRBJ2-3, with 7 bases identical to TRBD2. CDR3 length: 17 amino acids. Germline values: CDR1 MNHNS, CDR2 SASEGT. Germline trimming cut 4 bases from V and 5 bases from J; bases unmatched to any gene: 15. The CDR3 region has the DNA TGTGCCAGCAGTGTATACCCCTCGCGGGAGTCGGGAGATACGCAGTATTTT. Protein product: CASSVYPSRESGDTQYF.

The chain employs TRBV9 and TRBJ1-6; possibly TRBD1 for D (5 bases). CDR3 length equals 16 residues. Trimming stripped 3 bases from V and 8 bases from J, with 18 bases between. Germline values: CDR1 SGDLS, CDR2 YYNGEE. The CDR3 loop is CASSGGTSVGDSPLHF. The CDR3 bases are TGTGCCAGCAGCGGCGGGACCTCCGTTGGGGATTCACCCCTCCACTTT.

The rearrangement links TRBV25-1 to TRBJ2-7; 8 bases are a match to TRBD1. The V and J ends lost 3 bases and 3 bases, in that order; junction bases with no gene match: 7. Germline CDR1 MGHDK, CDR2 SYGVNS. The CDR3 spans 15 residues. CDR3 amino acids: CASSEIGTGHYEQYF. DNA for the CDR3: TGTGCCAGCAGTGAGATAGGGACAGGACACTACGAGCAGTACTTC.

V gene TRBV7-2 combines with J gene TRBJ2-2; D is unresolved. The CDR3 contains 14 residues. In germline, CDR1 is SGHTA, CDR2 FQGNSA. Trimming removed 6 bases at V and 1 base at J, with 9 bases between. The CDR3 here is CASRPGGNTGELFF. CDR3 nucleotide sequence: TGTGCCAGCAGGCCCGGTGGGAACACCGGGGAGCTGTTTTTT.

The J gene is TRBJ2-7, the V gene TRBV7-9; TRBD1 matches at 7 bases. V lost 6 bases and J lost 4; bases outside the gene matches: 9. The germline CDR1 and CDR2 sequences are SEHNR and FQNEAQ (reference sequence). The CDR3 extends over 14 amino acids. CDR3 amino acids: CASSNRQGAYEQYF. The CDR3 coding sequence is TGTGCCAGCAGTAATCGACAGGGTGCGTACGAGCAGTACTTC.

The V call is TRBV4-2, the J call TRBJ1-2; D is unclear. From germline, CDR1 is LGHNA and CDR2 YNFKEQ. This CDR3 spans 15 amino acids. V shed 2 bases and J shed 7 bases, with 17 bases lying between them. In DNA form, the CDR3 reads TGTGCCAGCAGCCAATTTTGGAGCTCCTCCGGTGGCTACACCTTC. This codes for CASSQFWSSSGGYTF.

The chain joins TRBV28 to TRBJ2-1; 10 positions match TRBD1. The CDR3 extends over 16 amino acids. Germline loops: CDR1 MDHEN, CDR2 SYDVKM. Trimming at V came to 5 bases and at J to 6 bases, leaving 10 bases not matched to a gene. In nucleotides, the CDR3 is TGTGCCAGCAGTCCCGATCCGGGACAGGGGTCCAATGAGCAGTTCTTC. As protein: CASSPDPGQGSNEQFF.

J is TRBJ2-1 and V is TRBV19, with D perhaps TRBD1 (5 bases). Germline CDR1 and CDR2: LNHDA and SQIVND (reference sequence). CDR3 length equals 14 residues. Trimming cost V 5 bases and J 6 bases, with 14 bases left between them. CDR3 sequence reads: CASSPWAGLNEQFF. In nucleotides, the CDR3 is TGTGCCAGTAGTCCTTGGGCAGGGCTCAATGAGCAGTTCTTC.

CDR3 in DNA: TGTGCCAGCAGCGCCCGCCCCCGAGGCACTGAAGCTTTCTTT. Protein product: CASSARPRGTEAFF. The rearrangement joins TRBV11-3 to TRBJ1-1, with no clear D. This CDR3 spans 14 amino acids. The V and J ends lost 5 bases and 4 bases respectively, with 14 bases between them. In germline, CDR1 is SGHNT, CDR2 YENEEA.